This T cell receptor beta chain was profiled in a study of radiation and T cells in renal cell carcinoma. Clones were read by immunoSEQ multiplex PCR, and TCRdb kept only the in-frame ones, dropping some. There are about 130,000 clones in the sample; roughly four fifths occur only once, and approximately 1.9% lies in the top ten. After removal of 0 bases from V and 5 bases from J, the junction contained 3 bases not matched to a gene. This CDR3 is built from 15 residues. Germline values: CDR1 SGHTA, CDR2 FQGNSA. Time point noted: blood 2 weeks post-SBRT. Treatment specified: 15 Gy SBRT to primary tumor, nephrectomy 4 weeks later. Serial blood draws occurred at baseline and 2 and 4 weeks post-SBRT. This renal cell carcinoma was of the clear cell type.

The source was blood, collected from a patient whose treatment included radiotherapy and nephrectomy. The chain carries TRBV7-2 and TRBJ1-4; 7 nucleotides match TRBD1. This receptor was identified in a woman aged 55-69 years with renal cell carcinoma. CDR3 region: CASSLAGGQNEKLFF. Written as DNA, the CDR3 is TGTGCCAGCAGCTTAGCAGGGGGCCAGAATGAAAAACTGTTTTTT.